Included here is one TCR beta chain sequence, with context. The CDR3 covers 16 residues. The germline gives CDR1 SGDLS, CDR2 YYNGEE. V shed 2 bases, J shed 5 bases, and the junction held 7 bases outside the gene matches. Authors' analysis steps: Reference gene primer amplification gave nucleated cell count estimates. Assay used: immunoSEQ multiplex PCR; TCRdb lists only in-frame clones, some missing. The V and J calls and clone size are taken from that table; D and trimming were inferred from the DNA. This sample has 70,000 to 100,000 clones, with around nine tenths found just once. This sample is drawn from a study of blood T cell repertoires in COVID-19. Study background: Samples taken during acute and convalescent COVID-19 were collected in the United States, Italy and Spain. T cells, B-cell-depleted T cells, or PBMCs supplied cDNA or gDNA.

The sequence was obtained from a man between 60 and 70 years old with acute or convalescent COVID-19. Sequencing was done on a sample of peripheral blood. V is TRBV9 and J is TRBJ2-2; 9 bases align to TRBD2. The CDR3 spells CASSVIVAGETGELFF. Here the CDR3 DNA reads TGTGCCAGCAGCGTGATCGTAGCGGGAGAAACCGGGGAGCTGTTTTTT.